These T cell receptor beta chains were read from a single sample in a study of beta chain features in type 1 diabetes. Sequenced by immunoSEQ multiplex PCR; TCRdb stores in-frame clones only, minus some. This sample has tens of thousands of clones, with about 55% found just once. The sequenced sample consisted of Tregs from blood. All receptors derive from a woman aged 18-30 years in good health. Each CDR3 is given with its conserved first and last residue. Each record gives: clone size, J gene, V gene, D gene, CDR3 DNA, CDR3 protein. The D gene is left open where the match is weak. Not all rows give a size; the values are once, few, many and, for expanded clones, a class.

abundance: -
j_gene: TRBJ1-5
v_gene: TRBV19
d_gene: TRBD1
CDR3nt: TGTGCCAGTAGTAAGGGACAGCTTCTTCATCAGCCCCAGCATTTT
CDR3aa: CASSKGQLLHQPQHF

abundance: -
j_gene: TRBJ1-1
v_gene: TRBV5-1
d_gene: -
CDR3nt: TGCGCCAGCAGCCATACAGAGGGGGCTGAAGCTTTCTTT
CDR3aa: CASSHTEGAEAFF

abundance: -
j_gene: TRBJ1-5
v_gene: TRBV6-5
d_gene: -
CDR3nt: TGTGCCAGCAGTTTACAGGGAAAGGGTCAGCCCCAGCATTTT
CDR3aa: CASSLQGKGQPQHF

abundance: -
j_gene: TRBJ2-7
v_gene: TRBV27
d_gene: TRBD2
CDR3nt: TGTGCCAGCAGTGTAGAGCGGGGACGCTCCTACGAGCAGTACTTC
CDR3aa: CASSVERGRSYEQYF

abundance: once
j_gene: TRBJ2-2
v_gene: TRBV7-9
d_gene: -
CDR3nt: TGTGCCAGCAGCTCCTCCGGGGAGCTGTTTTTT
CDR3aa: CASSSSGELFF

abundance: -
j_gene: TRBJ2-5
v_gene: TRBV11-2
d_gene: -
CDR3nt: TGTGCCAGCAGGTCGCTAGACAGACAAGAGACCCAGTACTTC
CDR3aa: CASRSLDRQETQYF

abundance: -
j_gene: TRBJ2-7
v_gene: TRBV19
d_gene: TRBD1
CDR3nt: TGTGCCAGTAGTTTGACACAGGGGTTAGAGCAGTACTTC
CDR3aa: CASSLTQGLEQYF

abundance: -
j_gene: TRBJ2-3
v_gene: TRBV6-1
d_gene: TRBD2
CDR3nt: TGTGCCAGCAGTGAAAGGGGACTAGCGGGGGGGCGTGATACGCAGTATTTT
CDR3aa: CASSERGLAGGRDTQYF

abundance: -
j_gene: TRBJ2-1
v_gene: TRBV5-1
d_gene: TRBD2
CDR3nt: TGCGCCAGCAGCTTGGTCGCGACTAGCGGTTTTGATGAGCAGTTCTTC
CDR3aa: CASSLVATSGFDEQFF

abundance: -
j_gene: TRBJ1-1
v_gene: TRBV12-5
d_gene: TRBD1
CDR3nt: TGTGCTAGTGGTTTGTTCCTGACAGGGGGAAACACTGAAGCTTTCTTT
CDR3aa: CASGLFLTGGNTEAFF

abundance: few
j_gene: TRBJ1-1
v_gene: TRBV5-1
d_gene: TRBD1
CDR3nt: TGCGCCAGCGGACAGGCTATGAACACTGAAGCTTTCTTT
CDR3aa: CASGQAMNTEAFF

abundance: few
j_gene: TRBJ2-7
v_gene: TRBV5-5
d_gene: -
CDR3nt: TGTGCCAGCAGCTTGGATTTTAGGACAGTTGCCTACGAGCAGTACTTC
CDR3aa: CASSLDFRTVAYEQYF

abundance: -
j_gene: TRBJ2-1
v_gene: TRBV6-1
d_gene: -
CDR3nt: TGTGCCAGCAGTGAAGACACTACGTTGGGGGGTCGGAAGCAGTTCTTC
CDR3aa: CASSEDTTLGGRKQFF

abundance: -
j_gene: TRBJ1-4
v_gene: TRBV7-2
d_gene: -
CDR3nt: TGTGCCAGCAGCCCCCCGGGGTCACGAAGTGAAAAACTGTTTTTT
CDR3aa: CASSPPGSRSEKLFF

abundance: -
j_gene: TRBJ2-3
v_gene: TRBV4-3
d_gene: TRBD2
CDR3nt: TGCGCCAGCAGCCCTGGCCAGACTAGCGGGGGCACAGATACGCAGTATTTT
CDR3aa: CASSPGQTSGGTDTQYF

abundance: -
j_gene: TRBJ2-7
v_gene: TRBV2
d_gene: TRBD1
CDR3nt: TGTGCCAGCAGTGAAGTTGGACAGGGGAGGTACGAGCAGTACTTC
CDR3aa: CASSEVGQGRYEQYF

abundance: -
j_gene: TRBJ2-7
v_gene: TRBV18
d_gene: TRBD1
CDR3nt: TGTGCCAGCTCACCACCGAAGACAGGGGTACTTGTTTCCGAGCAGTACTTC
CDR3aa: CASSPPKTGVLVSEQYF

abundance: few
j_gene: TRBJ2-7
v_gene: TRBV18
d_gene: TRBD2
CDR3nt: TGTGCCAGCTCCCCGGGGACTAGCCCCTACGAGCAGTACTTC
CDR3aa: CASSPGTSPYEQYF

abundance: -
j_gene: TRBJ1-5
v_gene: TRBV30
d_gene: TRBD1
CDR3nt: TGTGCCTGGGCAAGGGACAGGGGGGGTCAGCCCCAGCATTTT
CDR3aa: CAWARDRGGQPQHF

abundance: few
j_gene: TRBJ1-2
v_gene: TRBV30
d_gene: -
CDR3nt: TGTGCCTGGTCCGCGGGGGAGCTTGTCGGCTACACCTTC
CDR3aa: CAWSAGELVGYTF

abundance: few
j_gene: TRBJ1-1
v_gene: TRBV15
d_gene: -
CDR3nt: TGTGCCACCAGCAGGCTTGACAGGAACACTGAAGCTTTCTTT
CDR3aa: CATSRLDRNTEAFF

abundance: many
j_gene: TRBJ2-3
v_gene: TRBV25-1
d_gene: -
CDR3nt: TGTGCCACCAGTCTGGGGGGGGCATTGGCAGATACGCAGTATTTT
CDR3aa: CATSLGGALADTQYF